One TCR beta chain is described in this entry. Germline CDR1 is MNHEY and CDR2 is SVGAGI. There are 14 residues in the CDR3. V was pared by 0 bases and J by 4 bases, with 6 bases between. This record comes from a study of T cell responses to AZD1222 COVID-19 vaccine. Only in-frame clones appear in the TCRdb table, and some are missing; sequencing was by immunoSEQ multiplex PCR. The table includes under 200,000 clones, 90% to 95% detected once. This TCR was recovered from an adult who received the AZD1222 COVID-19 vaccine. The sequencing here drew on peripheral blood, taken 28 days after the second AZD1222 dose. V and J are TRBV6-5 and TRBJ2-2; D uncertain. CDR3 sequence: CASSYSIATGELFF. CDR3 coding DNA: TGTGCCAGCAGTTACTCGATTGCCACCGGGGAGCTGTTTTTT.